The sample holds one count of the clone carrying this T cell receptor (beta chain). Its target is unknown. Sequenced by immunoSEQ multiplex PCR; TCRdb stores in-frame clones only, minus some. The table lists under 35,000 clones, approximately 88% of them singletons, with over 0.06% in the top ten. FACS sorted CD4+ or CD8+ T cells into CD45RA+ naive and CD45RO+ memory. The sample comes from a study of regulatory dendritic cells for organ transplantation. General study findings and limits: Among resting subsets, memory CD8+ cells contained the most alloreactive clonotypes. Naive CD4+ and CD8+ repertoires were highly diverse; memory CD8+ was most oligoclonal.

J gave up 8 bases and V 4 bases, and 14 bases lay outside the gene matches. Germline-derived CDR1 and CDR2 are SGDLS and YYNGEE. The CDR3 extends over 16 amino acids. This chain uses TRBV9 with TRBJ1-3; 8 bases map to TRBD1. The TCR comes from a human donor in good health. The specimen was naive CD4+ T cells from blood. The subset was: CD45RA+ naive T cells. The CDR3 is CASSPSGQAFTDTIYF. The CDR3 DNA reads TGTGCCAGCAGCCCCTCGGGACAGGCGTTTACAGACACCATATATTTT.